This TCR beta chain was observed in a study of neoadjuvant anti-PD-1 for oral cavity cancer. Background on the study: Most patients had three to four biweekly doses of 3 mg/kg nivolumab before resection.

Produced via immunoSEQ multiplex PCR; TCRdb's table is partial and in-frame only. This table has 35,000 to 40,000 clones, about 36% appearing once. Time point reported: after neoadjuvant nivolumab, at surgical resection. This CDR3 has 14 residues. Germline CDR1 SGDLS, CDR2 YYNGEE. Trimming removed 0 bases at V and 1 base at J, with 8 bases between. The material sequenced was tumor tissue, taken after nivolumab (anti-PD-1) treatment. The chain recombines TRBV9 with TRBJ2-7; D uncertain. This clonotype was obtained from a person aged 35 to 85 with oral cavity squamous cell carcinoma. Written as DNA, the CDR3 is TGTGCCAGCAGCGTAGGTGTGGTTTCCTACGAGCAGTACTTC. Amino acid sequence: CASSVGVVSYEQYF.